This TCR beta chain was sequenced in a study of blood T cell repertoires in COVID-19. Study details: Researchers got acute and convalescent COVID-19 samples from the United States, Italy and Spain. PBMCs, B-cell-depleted T cells, or T cells provided the cDNA or gDNA that made up the material.

Participant-reported clinical history was the basis for cohort assignment. Per the authors' pipeline: Cell counts per sample came from amplifying reference gene primers. The assay was immunoSEQ multiplex PCR, and TCRdb's table has in-frame clones only and misses some. V and J calls and clone size are copied from that table; D and trimming were computed from the DNA. The repertoire holds 120,000 to 150,000 clones, about four fifths seen once, with approximately 5% in the top ten. The CDR3 is 15 residues long. The TCR comes from a man aged 40-49 years with acute COVID-19. The sequencing sample was made of PBMCs or T cells enriched from blood (not recorded which). The chain links TRBV21-1 to TRBJ1-2; the table's D call TRBD1 went unverified against the DNA. TRBV21-1 represents a pseudogene. The CDR3 DNA reads as TGTGCCAGCAACACTCCCGGGACAGGGCACTATGGCTACACCTTC. Protein sequence: CASNTPGTGHYGYTF.